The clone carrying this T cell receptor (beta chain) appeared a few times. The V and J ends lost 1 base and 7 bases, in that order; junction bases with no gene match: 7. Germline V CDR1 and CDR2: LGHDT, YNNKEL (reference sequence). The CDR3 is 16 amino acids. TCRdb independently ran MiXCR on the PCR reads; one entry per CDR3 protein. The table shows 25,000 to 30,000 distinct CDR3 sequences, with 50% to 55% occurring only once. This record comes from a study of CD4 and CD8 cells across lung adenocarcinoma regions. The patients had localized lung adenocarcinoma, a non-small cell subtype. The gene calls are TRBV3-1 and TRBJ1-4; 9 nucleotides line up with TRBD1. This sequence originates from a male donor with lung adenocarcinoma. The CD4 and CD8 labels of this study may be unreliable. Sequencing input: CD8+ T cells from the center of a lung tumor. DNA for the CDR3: TGTGCCAGCAGCCAAGGGACGGGACAGGGTGGTGAAAAACTGTTTTTT. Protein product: CASSQGTGQGGEKLFF. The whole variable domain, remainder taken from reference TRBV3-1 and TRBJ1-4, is DTAVSQTPKYLVTQMGNDKSIKCEQNLGHDTMYWYKQDSKKFLKIMFSYNNKELIINETVPNRFSPKSPDKAHLNLHINSLELGDSAVYFCASSQGTGQGGEKLFFGSGTQLSVL.